These T cell receptor beta chains were read from a single sample in a study of sequential checkpoint blockade in melanoma. Method: immunoSEQ multiplex PCR; TCRdb's copy keeps in-frame clones and lacks some. The sample lists 6,500 or so clones; roughly 25% were seen once. The sequencing here drew on tumor tissue (inferred from file names), taken from a patient given nivolumab and ipilimumab in sequence. These receptors came from a human donor with melanoma. The CDR3 runs from the conserved cysteine through the conserved F or W. A D gene is named only where the DNA matches it firmly. Some rows have no size entry. The others give once, few or many, or a class for an expanded clone.

D	J	V	size	CDR3	DNA
.	TRBJ2-5	TRBV28	.	CASTSYPEAQYF	TGTGCCAGCACGTCCTACCCGGAGGCCCAGTACTTC
.	TRBJ1-3	TRBV16	.	CASSQPGTFTNTIYF	TGTGCCAGCAGCCAACCGGGTACCTTTACAAACACCATATATTTT
TRBD1	TRBJ2-7	TRBV6-8	few	CASSYFRDRGPTSSYEQYF	TGTGCCAGCAGTTACTTCCGGGACAGGGGCCCCACCTCCTCCTACGAGCAGTACTTC
TRBD2	TRBJ2-2	TRBV30	.	CAWSALAGAAGELFF	TGTGCCTGGAGTGCACTAGCGGGAGCGGCGGGGGAGCTGTTTTTT
.	TRBJ1-4	TRBV28	.	CASSSRTEKLFF	TGTGCCAGCAGTTCACGGACAGAAAAACTGTTTTTT
.	TRBJ1-2	TRBV19	.	CASSNRRGIGIGYTF	TGTGCCAGTAGTAACCGCAGGGGTATCGGTATTGGCTACACCTTC
.	TRBJ2-5	TRBV15	.	CATSRGLLGGETQYF	TGTGCCACCAGCAGAGGCCTACTCGGAGGTGAGACCCAGTACTTC
TRBD1	TRBJ2-7	TRBV28	few	CASSSGQGVKYEQYF	TGTGCCAGCAGTTCCGGACAGGGGGTAAAGTACGAGCAGTACTTC
.	TRBJ1-4	TRBV28	few	CASSDNRATNEKLFF	TGTGCCAGCAGTGACAACAGGGCGACTAATGAAAAACTGTTTTTT
.	TRBJ2-7	TRBV11-3	many	CASSQTSPTWEQYF	TGTGCCAGCAGCCAGACTAGTCCTACGTGGGAGCAGTACTTC
TRBD2	TRBJ2-1	TRBV5-1	.	CASSRAGALYNEQFF	TGCGCCAGCAGCCGAGCGGGAGCTCTCTACAATGAGCAGTTCTTC
.	TRBJ2-1	TRBV11-3	.	CASSSAPRGNEQFF	TGTGCCAGCAGCTCGGCGCCCAGGGGTAATGAGCAGTTCTTC
TRBD2	TRBJ2-5	TRBV11-3	.	CASSLRTAGGQETQYF	TGTGCCAGCAGCTTAAGGACGGCCGGGGGGCAAGAGACCCAGTACTTC
.	TRBJ2-7	TRBV6-8	.	CASSYLRGSYEQYF	TGTGCCAGCAGTTACCTCAGGGGCTCCTACGAGCAGTACTTC
TRBD1	TRBJ2-7	TRBV11-3	many	CASSPSGTGSLGQYF	TGTGCCAGCAGCCCTTCCGGGACAGGGAGCCTCGGGCAGTACTTC
TRBD2	TRBJ2-2	TRBV18	few	CASSPGTSGNTGELFF	TGTGCCAGCTCACCAGGGACTAGCGGAAACACCGGGGAGCTGTTTTTT
TRBD1	TRBJ2-2	TRBV11-3	.	CASSLGAGGGIGELFF	TGTGCCAGCAGCTTAGGTGCAGGGGGCGGAATCGGGGAGCTGTTTTTT
TRBD1	TRBJ1-4	TRBV6-8	few	CASTQAHYRGVVSTNEKLFF	TGTGCCAGCACGCAAGCTCACTACAGGGGGGTGGTGTCAACTAATGAAAAACTGTTTTTT
TRBD2	TRBJ2-1	TRBV28	.	CASIGAGGWGYNEQFF	TGTGCCAGCATCGGAGCGGGAGGATGGGGGTACAATGAGCAGTTCTTC
TRBD1	TRBJ1-2	TRBV28	few	CASSPGGGSNYGYTF	TGTGCCAGCAGTCCCGGAGGGGGCTCGAACTATGGCTACACCTTC
.	TRBJ2-6	TRBV28	.	CASSPSIGGANVLTF	TGTGCCAGCAGTCCATCAATCGGTGGGGCCAACGTCCTGACTTTC
.	TRBJ2-2	TRBV5-1	.	CASSPLRASNTGELFF	TGCGCCAGCAGCCCTTTGAGAGCGAGCAACACCGGGGAGCTGTTTTTT
TRBD2	TRBJ2-3	TRBV29-1	.	CSVGVTGGTDTQYF	TGCAGCGTGGGGGTAACGGGAGGAACAGATACGCAGTATTTT
.	TRBJ2-1	TRBV11-3	.	CASSPFSGLSYNEQFF	TGTGCCAGCAGCCCCTTCAGCGGGCTCTCCTACAATGAGCAGTTCTTC
TRBD1	TRBJ1-1	TRBV25-1	few	CASRPQGYTEAFF	TGTGCCAGCAGACCACAGGGGTACACTGAAGCTTTCTTT
TRBD2	TRBJ2-3	TRBV11-3	many	CASSLVTPAAGVEDTQYF	TGTGCCAGCAGCTTAGTTACGCCTGCAGCGGGAGTAGAGGATACGCAGTATTTT
TRBD1	TRBJ1-5	TRBV19	.	CASRGAGGFQPQHF	TGTGCCAGCCGCGGGGCAGGGGGCTTTCAGCCCCAGCATTTT
.	TRBJ2-5	TRBV28	.	CASSFYQQANQETQYF	TGTGCCAGCAGTTTTTACCAACAGGCTAACCAAGAGACCCAGTACTTC
.	TRBJ2-7	TRBV28	few	CASGLGQTYEQYF	TGTGCCAGCGGTCTTGGTCAAACCTACGAGCAGTACTTC
.	TRBJ2-2	TRBV9	.	CASSVRSVNTGELFF	TGTGCCAGCAGCGTACGTTCAGTGAACACCGGGGAGCTGTTTTTT
TRBD1	TRBJ1-5	TRBV19	.	CASSAMEGAGNQPQHF	TGTGCCAGTAGTGCGATGGAGGGGGCTGGCAATCAGCCCCAGCATTTT
.	TRBJ1-5	TRBV19	.	CASQGQAPQPQHF	TGTGCCAGTCAGGGCCAGGCCCCTCAGCCCCAGCATTTT
.	TRBJ2-1	TRBV8-2	.	CASLTLTNPGGGYNEQFF	TGTGCCAGCCTTACCCTAACCAACCCCGGGGGGGGGTACAATGAGCAGTTCTTC
.	TRBJ1-4	TRBV6-8	medium-sized	CASSYSLAGGGKLFF	TGTGCCAGCAGTTACTCCCTCGCGGGGGGAGGAAAACTGTTTTTT
TRBD1	TRBJ2-1	TRBV6-8	few	CASIPDRAYNEQFF	TGTGCCAGCATTCCGGACAGGGCTTACAATGAGCAGTTCTTC
.	TRBJ1-4	TRBV6-8	.	CASSPQGEKLFF	TGTGCCAGCAGTCCACAGGGTGAAAAACTGTTTTTT
.	TRBJ2-2	TRBV19	.	CASSIWGGTGELFF	TGTGCCAGTAGTATCTGGGGTGGAACCGGGGAGCTGTTTTTT
.	TRBJ1-5	TRBV11-3	medium-sized	CASSPNSYSNQPQHF	TGTGCCAGCAGCCCAAATAGTTATAGCAATCAGCCCCAGCATTTT
.	TRBJ1-3	TRBV6-8	few	CASSGDSRSGNTIYF	TGTGCCAGCAGTGGCGACAGCCGCTCTGGAAACACCATATATTTT
.	TRBJ1-1	TRBV30	.	CAWKLTGPAAFF	TGTGCCTGGAAATTGACCGGGCCGGCTGCTTTCTTT
TRBD1	TRBJ2-1	TRBV5-1	.	CASSLETGVDEQFF	TGCGCCAGCAGCTTGGAGACAGGGGTGGATGAGCAGTTCTTC
.	TRBJ2-2	TRBV11-3	many	CASSLDEGGSGELFF	TGTGCCAGCAGCTTAGATGAAGGGGGTAGCGGGGAGCTGTTTTTT
TRBD1	TRBJ1-1	TRBV11-3	medium-sized	CASSLRTGVRNTEAFF	TGTGCCAGCAGCCTTAGGACAGGGGTTCGGAACACTGAAGCTTTCTTT
TRBD2	TRBJ2-3	TRBV14	.	CASSPGLAGEPTDTQYF	TGTGCCAGCAGCCCGGGACTAGCGGGAGAGCCCACAGATACGCAGTATTTT
.	TRBJ2-7	TRBV6-8	few	CASSAGVAYEQYF	TGTGCCAGCAGTGCAGGGGTCGCCTACGAGCAGTACTTC
.	TRBJ2-3	TRBV11-3	many	CASSPFGGGYTDTQYF	TGTGCCAGCAGCCCGTTCGGGGGAGGCTACACAGATACGCAGTATTTT
TRBD1	TRBJ2-2	TRBV11-3	many	CASSLRTGGTGELFF	TGTGCCAGCAGCCTCCGGACAGGGGGCACCGGGGAGCTGTTTTTT
.	TRBJ2-1	TRBV29-1	.	CSVWASDSYNEQFF	TGCAGCGTTTGGGCTAGCGACTCCTACAATGAGCAGTTCTTC
.	TRBJ2-2	TRBV10-3	few	CAISEGVGSGELFF	TGTGCCATCAGTGAGGGGGTAGGATCCGGGGAGCTGTTTTTT